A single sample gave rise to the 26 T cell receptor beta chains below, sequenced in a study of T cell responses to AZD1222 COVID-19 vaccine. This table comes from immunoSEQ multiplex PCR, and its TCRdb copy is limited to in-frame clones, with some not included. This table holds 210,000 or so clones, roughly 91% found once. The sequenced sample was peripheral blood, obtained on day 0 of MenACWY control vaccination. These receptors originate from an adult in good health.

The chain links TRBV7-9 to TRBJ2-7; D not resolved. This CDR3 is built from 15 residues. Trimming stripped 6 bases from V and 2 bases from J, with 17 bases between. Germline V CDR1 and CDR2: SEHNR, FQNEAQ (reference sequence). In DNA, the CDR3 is TGTGCCAGCAGAGCACTCACGAAAACGACCTACGAGCAGTACTTC. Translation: CASRALTKTTYEQYF.

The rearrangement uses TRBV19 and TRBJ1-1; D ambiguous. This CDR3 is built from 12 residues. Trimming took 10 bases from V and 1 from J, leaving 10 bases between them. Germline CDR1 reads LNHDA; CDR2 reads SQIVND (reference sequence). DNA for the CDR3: TGTGCCACTCGACACAAGAACACTGAAGCTTTCTTT. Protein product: CATRHKNTEAFF.

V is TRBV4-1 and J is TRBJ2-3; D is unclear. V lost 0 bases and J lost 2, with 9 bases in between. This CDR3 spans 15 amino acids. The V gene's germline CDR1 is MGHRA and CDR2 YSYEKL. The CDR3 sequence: CASSQDPGYTDTQYF. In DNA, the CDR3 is TGCGCCAGCAGCCAAGATCCGGGCTACACAGATACGCAGTATTTT.

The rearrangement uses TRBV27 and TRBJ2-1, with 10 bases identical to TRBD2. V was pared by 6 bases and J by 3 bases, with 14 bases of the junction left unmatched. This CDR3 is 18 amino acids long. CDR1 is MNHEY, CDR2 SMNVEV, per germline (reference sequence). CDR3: CASSPRGLAGAFYNEQFF. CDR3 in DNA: TGTGCCAGCAGCCCTCGGGGGCTAGCGGGGGCGTTCTACAATGAGCAGTTCTTC.

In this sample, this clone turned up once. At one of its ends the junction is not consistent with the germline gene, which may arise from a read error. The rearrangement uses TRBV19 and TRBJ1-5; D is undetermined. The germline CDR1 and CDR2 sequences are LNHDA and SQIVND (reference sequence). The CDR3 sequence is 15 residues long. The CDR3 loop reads CASSNTGRRGQPQHF. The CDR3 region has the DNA TGTGCCAGCAGTAACACCGGGCGGCGGGGTCAGCCCCAGCATTTT.

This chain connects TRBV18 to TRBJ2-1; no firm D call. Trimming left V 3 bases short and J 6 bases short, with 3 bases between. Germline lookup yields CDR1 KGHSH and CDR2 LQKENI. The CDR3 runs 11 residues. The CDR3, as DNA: TGTGCCAGCTCACCGATCAATGAGCAGTTCTTC. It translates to CASSPINEQFF.

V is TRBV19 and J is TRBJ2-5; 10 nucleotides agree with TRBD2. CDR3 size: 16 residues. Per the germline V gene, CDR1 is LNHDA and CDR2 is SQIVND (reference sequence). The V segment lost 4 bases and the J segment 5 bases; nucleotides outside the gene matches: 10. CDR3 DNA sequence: TGTGCCAGTAGTAGGTCTAGCGGGGGCAAGTTGGAGACCCAGTACTTC. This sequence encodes CASSRSSGGKLETQYF.

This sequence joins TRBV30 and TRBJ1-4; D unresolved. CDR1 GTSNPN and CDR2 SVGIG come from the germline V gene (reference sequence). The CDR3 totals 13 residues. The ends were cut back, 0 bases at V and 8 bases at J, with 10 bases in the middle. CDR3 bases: TGTGCCTGGAGTGTGAAAGATTCGGAAAAACTGTTTTTT. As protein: CAWSVKDSEKLFF.

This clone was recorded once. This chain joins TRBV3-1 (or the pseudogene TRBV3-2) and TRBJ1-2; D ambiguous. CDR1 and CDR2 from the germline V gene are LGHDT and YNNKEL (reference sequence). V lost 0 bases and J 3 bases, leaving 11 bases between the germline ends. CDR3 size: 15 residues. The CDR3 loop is CASSQDNADYYGYTF. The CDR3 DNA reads TGTGCCAGCAGCCAAGATAACGCGGACTACTATGGCTACACCTTC.

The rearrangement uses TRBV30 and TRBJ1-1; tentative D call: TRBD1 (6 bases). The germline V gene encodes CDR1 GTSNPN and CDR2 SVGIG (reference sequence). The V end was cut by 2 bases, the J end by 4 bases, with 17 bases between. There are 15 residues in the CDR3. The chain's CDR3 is CAWSSLTGRGTEAFF. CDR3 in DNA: TGTGCCTGGAGTAGCCTGACAGGTCGGGGCACTGAAGCTTTCTTT.

The CDR3, as DNA: TGTGCCAGCAACAGAGACGTGGATACGCAGTATTTT. Translated, it gives CASNRDVDTQYF. The chain recombines TRBV28 with TRBJ2-3; D unresolved. This CDR3 is 12 amino acids long. V was shortened by 7 bases and J by 6 bases, with 11 bases between the two germline ends. Germline V CDR1 and CDR2: MDHEN, SYDVKM.

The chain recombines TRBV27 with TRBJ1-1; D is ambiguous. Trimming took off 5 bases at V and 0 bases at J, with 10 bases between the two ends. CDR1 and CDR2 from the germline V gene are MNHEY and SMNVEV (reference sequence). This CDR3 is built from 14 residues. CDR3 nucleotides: TGTGCCAGCAGTCAACGGACGGTGAACACTGAAGCTTTCTTT. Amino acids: CASSQRTVNTEAFF.

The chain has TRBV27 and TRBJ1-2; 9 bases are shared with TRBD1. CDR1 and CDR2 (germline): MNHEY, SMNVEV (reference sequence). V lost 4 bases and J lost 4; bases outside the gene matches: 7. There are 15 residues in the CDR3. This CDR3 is CASSSGTGRGYGYTF. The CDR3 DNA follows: TGTGCCAGCAGTTCGGGGACAGGGAGAGGCTATGGCTACACCTTC.

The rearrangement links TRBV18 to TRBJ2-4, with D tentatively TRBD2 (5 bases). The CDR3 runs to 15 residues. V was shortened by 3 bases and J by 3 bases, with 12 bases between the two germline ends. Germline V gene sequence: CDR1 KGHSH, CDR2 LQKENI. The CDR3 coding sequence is TGTGCCAGCTCACCCCCGGGGTCTAGCAAAAACATTCAGTACTTC. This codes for CASSPPGSSKNIQYF.

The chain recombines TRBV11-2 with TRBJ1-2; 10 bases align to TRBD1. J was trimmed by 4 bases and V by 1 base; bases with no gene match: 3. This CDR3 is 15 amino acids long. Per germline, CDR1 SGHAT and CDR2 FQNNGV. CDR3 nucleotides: TGTGCCAGCAGCTTAGCGAGACAGGGGGCCTATGGCTACACCTTC. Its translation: CASSLARQGAYGYTF.

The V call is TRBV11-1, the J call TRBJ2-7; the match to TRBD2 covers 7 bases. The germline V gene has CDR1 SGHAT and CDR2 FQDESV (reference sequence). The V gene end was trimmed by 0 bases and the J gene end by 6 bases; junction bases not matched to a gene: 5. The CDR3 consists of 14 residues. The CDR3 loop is CASSLAGLRGEQYF. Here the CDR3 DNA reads TGTGCCAGCAGCTTAGCGGGACTACGCGGCGAGCAGTACTTC. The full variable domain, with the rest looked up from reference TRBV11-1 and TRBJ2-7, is EAEVAQSPRYKITEKSQAVAFWCDPISGHATLYWYRQILGQGPELLVQFQDESVVDDSQLPKDRFSAERLKGVDSTLKIQPAELGDSAMYLCASSLAGLRGEQYFGPGTRLTVT.

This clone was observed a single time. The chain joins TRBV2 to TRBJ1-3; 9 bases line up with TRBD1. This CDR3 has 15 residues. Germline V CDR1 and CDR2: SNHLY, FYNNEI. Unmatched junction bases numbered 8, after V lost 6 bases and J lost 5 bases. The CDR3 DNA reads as TGTGCCAGCAGGGGGGAACAGGGGGCCAGAAACACCATATATTTT. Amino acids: CASRGEQGARNTIYF. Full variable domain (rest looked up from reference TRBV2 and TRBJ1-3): EPEVTQTPSHQVTQMGQEVILRCVPISNHLYFYWYRQILGQKVEFLVSFYNNEISEKSEIFDDQFSVERPDGSNFTLKIRSTKLEDSAMYFCASRGEQGARNTIYFGEGSWLTVV.

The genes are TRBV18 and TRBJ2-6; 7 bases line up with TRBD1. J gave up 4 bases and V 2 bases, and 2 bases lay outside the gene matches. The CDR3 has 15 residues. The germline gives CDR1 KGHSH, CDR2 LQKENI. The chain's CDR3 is CASSPGQAGANVLTF. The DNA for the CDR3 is TGTGCCAGCTCACCAGGACAGGCCGGGGCCAACGTCCTGACTTTC.

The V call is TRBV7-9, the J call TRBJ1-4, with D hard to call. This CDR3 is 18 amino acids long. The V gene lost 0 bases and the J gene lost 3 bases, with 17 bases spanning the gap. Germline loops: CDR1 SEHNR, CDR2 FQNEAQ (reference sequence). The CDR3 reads CASSLAPIYRDSNEKLFF. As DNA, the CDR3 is TGTGCCAGCAGCTTAGCCCCGATTTATAGGGATTCTAATGAAAAACTGTTTTTT.

This chain's CDR3 is CASSSPSTGGQPQHF. The CDR3 nucleotides read TGTGCCAGCAGTTCCCCCTCGACAGGGGGCCAGCCCCAGCATTTT. The J gene is TRBJ1-5, the V gene TRBV28, with 10 bases that match TRBD1. The junction had 7 bases not matched to a gene; V was cut back by 4 bases and J by 7 bases. Germline CDR1 and CDR2: MDHEN and SYDVKM. There are 15 residues in the CDR3.

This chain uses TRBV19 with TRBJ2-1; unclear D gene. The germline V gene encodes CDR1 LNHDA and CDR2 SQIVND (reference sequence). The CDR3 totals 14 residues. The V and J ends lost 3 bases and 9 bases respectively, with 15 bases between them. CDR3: CASSIPGTFVEQFF. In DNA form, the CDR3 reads TGTGCCAGTAGTATCCCCGGCACGTTCGTTGAGCAGTTCTTC.

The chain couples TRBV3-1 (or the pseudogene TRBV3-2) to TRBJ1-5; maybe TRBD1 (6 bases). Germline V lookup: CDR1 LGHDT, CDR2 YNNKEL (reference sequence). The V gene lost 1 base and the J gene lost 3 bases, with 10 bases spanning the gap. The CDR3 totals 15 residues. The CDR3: CASSQGGGNNQPQHF. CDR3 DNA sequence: TGTGCCAGCAGCCAAGGAGGGGGGAACAATCAGCCCCAGCATTTT.

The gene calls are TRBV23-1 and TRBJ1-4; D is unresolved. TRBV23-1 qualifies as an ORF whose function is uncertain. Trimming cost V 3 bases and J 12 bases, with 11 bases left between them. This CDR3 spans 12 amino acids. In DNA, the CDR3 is TGCGCCAGCAGTCATTGCCGTGGGGAACTGTTTTTT. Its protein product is CASSHCRGELFF.

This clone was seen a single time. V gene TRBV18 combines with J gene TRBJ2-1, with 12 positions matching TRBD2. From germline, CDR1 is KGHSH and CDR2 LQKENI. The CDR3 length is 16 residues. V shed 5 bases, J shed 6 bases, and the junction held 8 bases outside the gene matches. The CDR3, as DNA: TGTGCCAGCTCAACCAGGACTAGCGGGGCCTTCAATGAGCAGTTCTTC. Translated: CASSTRTSGAFNEQFF.

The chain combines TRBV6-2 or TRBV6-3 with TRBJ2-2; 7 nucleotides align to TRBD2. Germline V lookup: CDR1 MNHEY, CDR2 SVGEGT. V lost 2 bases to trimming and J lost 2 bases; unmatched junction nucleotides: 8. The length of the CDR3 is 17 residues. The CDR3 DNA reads TGTGCCAGCAGTTACGGATGGCTAGCGGACAACACCGGGGAGCTGTTTTTT. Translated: CASSYGWLADNTGELFF.

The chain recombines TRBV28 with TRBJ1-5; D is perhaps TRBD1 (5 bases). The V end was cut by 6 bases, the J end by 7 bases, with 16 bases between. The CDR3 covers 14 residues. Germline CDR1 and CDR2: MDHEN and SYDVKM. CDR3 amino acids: CASRKGQGGQPQHF. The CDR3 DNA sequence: TGTGCCAGCAGGAAAGGGCAGGGTGGCCAGCCCCAGCATTTT.